What follows are 5 T cell receptor beta chains derived from one specimen sequenced in a study of lymphopenia after photon versus proton radiotherapy. Method: immunoSEQ multiplex PCR; TCRdb's copy keeps in-frame clones and lacks some. The profile shows roughly 45,000 clones, less than 90% of them singletons. The source was peripheral blood, collected from a patient treated with photon-based radiotherapy. These receptors were collected from a man aged 40-49 years with gastric cancer.

CDR3 DNA: TGCAGCGCCCAGACACAGGAACCGGGTCAGCCCCAGCATTTT. Amino acids: CSAQTQEPGQPQHF. The chain recombines TRBV29-1 with TRBJ1-5, with D possibly TRBD1 on 5 matching bases. The CDR3 has 14 residues. V lost 7 bases and J lost 6, with 19 bases in between. Germline V CDR1 and CDR2: SQVTM, ANQGSEA. Filled out from reference TRBV29-1 and TRBJ1-5, the complete variable domain reads SAVISQKPSRDICQRGTSLTIQCQVDSQVTMMFWYRQQPGQSLTLIATANQGSEATYESGFVIDKFPISRPNLTFSTLTVSNMSPEDSSIYLCSAQTQEPGQPQHFGDGTRLSIL.

The chain links TRBV2 to TRBJ1-1, with D maybe TRBD1 (5 bases). Between the trimmed V and J ends, which lost 8 bases and 1 base, there was a span of 11 bases. The CDR3 contains 13 residues. CDR1 and CDR2 (germline): SNHLY, FYNNEI. CDR3 coding DNA: TGTGCCAGCCGGGACCGGGGGAACACTGAAGCTTTCTTT. Its translation: CASRDRGNTEAFF.

This chain links TRBV4-1 with TRBJ1-2; D call uncertain. Per germline, CDR1 MGHRA and CDR2 YSYEKL. This CDR3 region has 15 residues. The V gene lost 1 base and the J gene lost 5 bases, with 14 bases spanning the gap. The CDR3 region is CASSQGTRRSYGYTF. For the CDR3, the DNA is TGCGCCAGCAGCCAAGGTACAAGACGATCTTATGGCTACACCTTC.

V gene TRBV5-1 combines with J gene TRBJ2-5; a weak D match, TRBD1 (5 bases). Per germline, CDR1 SGHRS and CDR2 YFSETQ. V dropped 0 bases and J dropped 5 bases, with 5 bases sitting between them. There are 12 residues in the CDR3. The DNA for the CDR3 is TGCGCCAGCAGCTTGGAGGGGGAGACCCAGTACTTC. Its translation: CASSLEGETQYF.

This clone was picked up one time. V is TRBV30 and J is TRBJ1-3; the match to TRBD1 covers 9 bases. This CDR3 has 16 amino acids. V was clipped by 2 bases and J by 1 base; unmatched bases: 6. CDR1 and CDR2 (germline): GTSNPN, SVGIG (reference sequence). DNA of the CDR3: TGTGCCTGGAGTCATCCCGGGACAGGGTCTGGAAACACCATATATTTT. Translated: CAWSHPGTGSGNTIYF.